This T cell receptor (beta chain) was retrieved from a study of PD-1 blockade in mismatch repair-deficient tumors. This CDR3 comprises 11 residues. Germline loops: CDR1 GTSNPN, CDR2 SVGIG (reference sequence). Trimming pared 4 bases from V and 8 bases from J, leaving 11 bases between. Assay: immunoSEQ multiplex PCR; the TCRdb copy retains only in-frame clones and omits some. The sample lists some 120,000 clones, roughly 90% occurring once. The rearrangement uses TRBV30 and TRBJ1-2, with unresolved D. Here the sequenced sample was peripheral blood, taken about 17 months after starting pembrolizumab. This receptor was obtained from an adult with mismatch repair-deficient cancer. DNA of the CDR3: TGTGCCTGGAACGTCCTGTCGGGCTACACCTTC. Translated: CAWNVLSGYTF.